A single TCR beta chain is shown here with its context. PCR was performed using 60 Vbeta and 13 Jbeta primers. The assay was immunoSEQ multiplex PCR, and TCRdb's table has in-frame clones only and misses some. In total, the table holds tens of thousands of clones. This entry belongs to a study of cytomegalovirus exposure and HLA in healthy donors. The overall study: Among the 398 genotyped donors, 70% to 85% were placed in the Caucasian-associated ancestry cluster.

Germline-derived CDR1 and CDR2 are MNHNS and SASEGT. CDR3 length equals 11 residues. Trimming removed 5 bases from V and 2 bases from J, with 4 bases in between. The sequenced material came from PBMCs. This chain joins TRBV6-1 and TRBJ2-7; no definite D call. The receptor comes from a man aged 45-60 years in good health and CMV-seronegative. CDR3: CASSYTYEQYF. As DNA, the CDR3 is TGTGCCAGCAGTTACACCTACGAGCAGTACTTC.